This T cell receptor beta chain was sequenced for a study of molecular identifiers for immune sequencing clone quantification. The CDR3 covers 16 residues. The germline CDR1 and CDR2 sequences are SGHRS and YFSETQ. Germline trimming cut 4 bases from V and 3 bases from J; bases unmatched to any gene: 10. This clonotype was counted at least ten times. Each CDR3 protein is one row after TCRdb ran MiXCR on the PCR reads. The sample records 35,000 or so distinct CDR3 sequences, 19% being singletons. The chain carries TRBV5-1 and TRBJ2-3, with TRBD1 matching over 8 bases. This receptor was obtained from a human donor in good health. Some libraries in this study had Jurkat cell RNA spiked in. Sequencing was done on a sample of naive CD8+ T cells from blood, with Jurkat cell RNA spiked in. The sample's subset: FACS-sorted CD8+CD4-CCR7+CD45RA+ naive T cells. CDR3 coding DNA: TGCGCCAGCAGCATTCTCTCAGGGGGCGCGACAGATACGCAGTATTTT. This codes for CASSILSGGATDTQYF.